Described below is a single TCR beta chain sequence and its context. A much larger clonotype is one base distant, so this may be a read error. Alongside a J-beta primer mix, a sample-barcoded 5' primer served in a second PCR lasting about 7 to 11 cycles. A template-switch adaptor with 12 random nucleotides tagged each cDNA molecule. In TCRdb, the 5' RACE reads were re-called with MiXCR into one record per CDR3 protein. The repertoire consists of approximately 600,000 distinct CDR3 sequences, with approximately 59% occurring once and the leading ten covering 30% to 45%. Trimming pared 4 bases from V and 4 bases from J, leaving 14 bases between. CDR1 is SGHDN and CDR2 is FVKESK in the germline V gene. The CDR3 runs to 15 residues. The data belong to a study of blood T cells in healthy people across ages.

This TCR came from a man in his 60s in good health. Sequencing used blood. The chain carries TRBV14 and TRBJ2-4; the D call may be TRBD1 or TRBD2 (5 bases each). CDR3: CASSRAGTKKNIQYF. DNA for the CDR3: TGTGCCAGCAGCCGCGCCGGGACGAAGAAAAACATTCAGTACTTC.